This T cell receptor beta chain stems from a study of shared clonotypes between healthy human individuals. Overall study context: Two female and a few male donors aged 18 to 49 were enrolled. Three plates each covered CD4 naive and memory; CD8 naive two, CD8 memory one.

Once extracted for a subset, genomic DNA was divided evenly among several immunoSEQ plates. Repertoires were generated with immunoSEQ multiplex PCR, while TCRdb's copy carries only in-frame clones and drops some. This sample has fewer than 400,000 clones, with 74% found just once. Donation came from healthy HIV-negative adults that had no recent acute infections or vaccinations. The sample comprised memory CD4+ T cells sorted from blood. The sample's subset: CD45RA-negative fraction. The receptor comes from a man aged 30-40 years in good health.

The CDR3, as DNA: TGTGCCAGCAGCCCTTCCAGAGGGAGCCGTGAAGCTTTCTTT. This encodes CASSPSRGSREAFF. The rearrangement uses TRBV9 and TRBJ1-1, with D hard to call. The CDR3 runs to 14 residues. The germline V gene has CDR1 SGDLS and CDR2 YYNGEE. The V end lost 4 bases, the J end lost 7 bases, and 17 bases lay between the germline ends.